What follows are 27 T cell receptor beta chains derived from one specimen sequenced in a study of T cell changes during pregnancy in multiple sclerosis. Data came from immunoSEQ multiplex PCR; TCRdb stores just in-frame clones and leaves some out. The sample records more than 40,000 clones, 90% to 95% being singletons. The input for sequencing was CD8+ T cells from peripheral blood mononuclear cells, taken in the first trimester of pregnancy. All receptors come from a female donor with multiple sclerosis, enrolled in a pregnancy study.

The rearrangement joins TRBV19 to TRBJ2-7, with D possibly TRBD1 on 5 matching bases. CDR3 length: 15 residues. Germline assignment: CDR1 LNHDA and CDR2 SQIVND (reference sequence). V gave up 6 bases and J gave up 1 base, with 16 bases separating them. The CDR3 region has the DNA TGTGCCAGTAGCTCAAACCCCGACAGTTCCTACGAGCAGTACTTC. Translating gives CASSSNPDSSYEQYF. The whole variable domain, filled in from reference TRBV19 and TRBJ2-7, reads DGGITQSPKYLFRKEGQNVTLSCEQNLNHDAMYWYRQDPGQGLRLIYYSQIVNDFQKGDIAEGYSVSREKKESFPLTVTSAQKNPTAFYLCASSSNPDSSYEQYFGPGTRLTVT.

This chain uses TRBV9 with TRBJ2-4, with D unclear. The CDR3 has 15 residues. Germline V gene sequence: CDR1 SGDLS, CDR2 YYNGEE. V gave up 3 bases and J gave up 0 bases, with 10 bases separating them. CDR3 in amino acids: CASSASPLAKNIQYF. DNA of the CDR3: TGTGCCAGCAGCGCGAGTCCCCTAGCCAAAAACATTCAGTACTTC.

CDR3: CASSQGRGDGYTF. DNA of the CDR3: TGTGCCAGCAGCCAAGGCAGGGGAGATGGCTACACCTTC. The chain recombines TRBV14 with TRBJ1-2, with D tentatively TRBD1 (6 bases). Germline assignment: CDR1 SGHDN and CDR2 FVKESK. The CDR3 loop spans 13 amino acids. The ends were cut back, 1 base at V and 6 bases at J, with 9 bases in the middle.

J is TRBJ2-7 and V is TRBV5-5; 7 positions agree with TRBD1. Germline loops: CDR1 SGHKS, CDR2 YYEKEE (reference sequence). The CDR3 is 15 amino acids. The V gene end was trimmed by 2 bases and the J gene end by 3 bases; junction bases not matched to a gene: 8. The CDR3, as DNA: TGTGCCAGCAGCTTTGAGGGGGCCATCTACTACGAGCAGTACTTC. It yields the protein CASSFEGAIYYEQYF.

V is TRBV4-3 and J is TRBJ1-2, with D unclear. The germline V gene has CDR1 LGHNA and CDR2 YSLEER. This CDR3 is built from 13 residues. The V end was cut by 9 bases, the J end by 5 bases, with 16 bases between. This CDR3 reads CASSGVDDYGYTF. CDR3 bases: TGCGCCAGTTCCGGGGTCGATGATTATGGCTACACCTTC.

The rearrangement uses TRBV6-1 and TRBJ2-3, with 11 bases aligning to TRBD2. With 7 bases clipped from V and 2 bases from J, the junction kept 5 bases outside the gene matches. The CDR3 runs to 15 residues. CDR1 MNHNS and CDR2 SASEGT come from the germline V gene. CDR3 loop: CASTPGLADTDTQYF. In nucleotides, the CDR3 is TGTGCCAGCACTCCGGGACTAGCGGACACAGATACGCAGTATTTT.

This sequence joins TRBV2 and TRBJ1-1; weak D call: TRBD1 (5 bases). V lost 9 bases and J lost 4, with 12 bases in between. Germline CDR1 SNHLY, CDR2 FYNNEI. The CDR3 has 12 amino acids. CDR3 sequence reads: CARGRGVTEAFF. The CDR3 DNA sequence: TGTGCCAGGGGGCGGGGGGTCACTGAAGCTTTCTTT.

V gene TRBV5-5 combines with J gene TRBJ2-5; D call uncertain. This CDR3 has 14 amino acids. V was clipped by 1 base and J by 3 bases, with 10 bases between them. Germline V gene lookup returns CDR1 SGHKS and CDR2 YYEKEE (reference sequence). The CDR3 DNA reads TGTGCCAGCAGCTTGTGGGCTGCTAAAGAGACCCAGTACTTC. Protein product: CASSLWAAKETQYF.

The CDR3 sequence: CASSPRGIQPQHF. The CDR3 region has the DNA TGTGCCAGTAGTCCCCGAGGGATACAGCCCCAGCATTTT. The chain carries TRBV19 and TRBJ1-5, with no clear D. The CDR3 loop spans 13 amino acids. CDR1 is LNHDA, CDR2 SQIVND, per germline (reference sequence). V gave up 5 bases and J gave up 7 bases, with 12 bases separating them.

J is TRBJ2-1 and V is TRBV19; 12 bases match TRBD2. CDR3 length: 17 residues. Germline CDR1 LNHDA, CDR2 SQIVND (reference sequence). With 3 bases clipped from V and 4 bases from J, the junction kept 7 bases outside the gene matches. The CDR3 region is CASSMERGLAGYNEQFF. CDR3 DNA: TGTGCCAGTAGTATGGAGAGGGGACTAGCGGGTTACAATGAGCAGTTCTTC.

The chain links TRBV27 to TRBJ2-1; TRBD2 matches 8 bases. The CDR3 consists of 14 residues. Trimming took 3 bases from V and 7 from J; bases not matched to a gene: 5. Germline lookup yields CDR1 MNHEY and CDR2 SMNVEV (reference sequence). The DNA for the CDR3 is TGTGCCAGCAGTTTGAGCGGGAGCGGGAATGAGCAGTTCTTC. Residues: CASSLSGSGNEQFF.

This chain links TRBV7-3 with TRBJ2-5; 9 bases agree with TRBD2. Per the germline V gene, CDR1 is SGHTA and CDR2 is FQGTGA. CDR3 length: 16 residues. Trimming took 5 bases from V and 4 from J; bases not matched to a gene: 11. The CDR3 reads CASSLNGGGAGETQYF. The CDR3 DNA follows: TGTGCCAGCAGCCTAAACGGCGGGGGGGCCGGAGAGACCCAGTACTTC.

This chain joins TRBV19 and TRBJ2-2; 9 positions match TRBD2. Germline V CDR1 and CDR2: LNHDA, SQIVND (reference sequence). This CDR3 has 17 residues. The ends lost 3 bases at V and 8 bases at J; junction bases unmatched: 13. The DNA for the CDR3 is TGTGCCAGTAGTATGTGGCTAGCGGGACCCCGAGGTGGGGAGCTGTTTTTT. Translation: CASSMWLAGPRGGELFF.

V usage is TRBV28 and J usage is TRBJ2-7, with D possibly being TRBD1 (5 bases). The germline V gene encodes CDR1 MDHEN and CDR2 SYDVKM. The CDR3 runs 15 residues. Trimming pared 2 bases from V and 0 bases from J, leaving 11 bases between. CDR3 in DNA: TGTGCCAGCAGTTTACCCCCCGACAGCTCCTACGAGCAGTACTTC. Its translation: CASSLPPDSSYEQYF.

This rearrangement joins TRBV13 to TRBJ2-7; 12 nucleotides align to TRBD1. V trimming: 0 bases; J trimming: 7 bases; junction bases outside the gene matches: 4. The CDR3 extends over 15 amino acids. Germline V gene lookup returns CDR1 PRHDT and CDR2 FYEKMQ (reference sequence). CDR3 sequence: CASSLGGQGAREQYF. DNA of the CDR3: TGTGCCAGCAGCTTAGGGGGACAGGGGGCGAGGGAGCAGTACTTC.

The chain uses TRBV7-6 and TRBJ1-1; D is ambiguous. Trimming left V 0 bases short and J 1 base short, with 6 bases between. Germline CDR1 is SGHVS and CDR2 is FNYEAQ. This CDR3 is 14 amino acids long. In DNA form, the CDR3 reads TGTGCCAGCAGCTTAGCACGGGGGAACACTGAAGCTTTCTTT. This encodes CASSLARGNTEAFF. The complete variable domain, with remaining parts taken from reference TRBV7-6 and TRBJ1-1, reads GAGVSQSPRYKVTKRGQDVALRCDPISGHVSLYWYRQALGQGPEFLTYFNYEAQQDKSGLPNDRFSAERPEGSISTLTIQRTEQRDSAMYRCASSLARGNTEAFFGQGTRLTVV.

The chain uses TRBV21-1 and TRBJ1-1; TRBD1 is the table's D call and was not checked against the DNA. TRBV21-1 is a documented pseudogene. CDR3 length equals 12 residues. The CDR3 region is CASSKQDTEAFF. CDR3 sequence (DNA): TGTGCCAGCAGCAAACAGGACACTGAAGCTTTCTTT.

The V and J genes are TRBV29-1 and TRBJ1-2, with TRBD1 matching over 7 bases. The CDR3 runs 14 residues. With V trimmed by 5 bases and J by 4 bases, 10 bases remained unmatched. Germline CDR1 reads SQVTM; CDR2 reads ANQGSEA. The CDR3 region is CSVRDLRDSYGYTF. The CDR3 DNA follows: TGCAGCGTTCGCGACCTACGGGACAGCTATGGCTACACCTTC.

This sequence joins TRBV29-1 and TRBJ2-7, with D perhaps TRBD1 (6 bases). This CDR3 region has 13 residues. Germline CDR1 SQVTM, CDR2 ANQGSEA. The V and J ends lost 7 bases and 2 bases respectively, with 15 bases between them. CDR3 sequence: CSAANREPYEQYF. DNA for the CDR3: TGCAGCGCCGCCAACAGGGAACCCTACGAGCAGTACTTC.

The V call is TRBV29-1, the J call TRBJ1-1; no definite D call. The V end was cut by 7 bases, the J end by 4 bases, with 16 bases between. Germline V lookup: CDR1 SQVTM, CDR2 ANQGSEA. There are 13 residues in the CDR3. For the CDR3, the DNA is TGCAGCGCCAGGCCAGCCGTTGCCACTGAAGCTTTCTTT. Protein sequence: CSARPAVATEAFF.

This sequence joins TRBV10-3 and TRBJ1-2, with 8 bases matching TRBD1. Germline loops: CDR1 ENHRY, CDR2 SYGVKD. This CDR3 contains 17 residues. V gave up 0 bases and J gave up 2 bases; unmatched junction bases: 8. CDR3 DNA: TGTGCCATCAGTGAGTCGTCGGACAGGGATTTCAACTATGGCTACACCTTC. Encoded protein: CAISESSDRDFNYGYTF.

The gene calls are TRBV28 and TRBJ1-5; the D is unclear. Germline V CDR1 and CDR2: MDHEN, SYDVKM. Trimming pared 2 bases from V and 1 base from J, leaving 6 bases between. This CDR3 comprises 14 residues. CDR3 region: CASSLLVSNQPQHF. DNA for the CDR3: TGTGCCAGCAGTTTACTTGTAAGCAATCAGCCCCAGCATTTT.

The rearrangement joins TRBV4-2 to TRBJ2-3, with TRBD2 matching 8 bases. This CDR3 spans 15 amino acids. J lost 0 bases, V lost 4 bases, and 3 bases had no gene match. Per germline, CDR1 LGHNA and CDR2 YNFKEQ. The CDR3 reads CASSRGLASTDTQYF. Written as DNA, the CDR3 is TGTGCCAGCAGCCGCGGACTAGCTAGCACAGATACGCAGTATTTT.

The chain uses TRBV27 and TRBJ2-7, with 10 bases identical to TRBD1. The junction had 6 bases not matched to a gene; V was cut back by 5 bases and J by 2 bases. The CDR3 has 15 residues. In germline, CDR1 is MNHEY, CDR2 SMNVEV (reference sequence). CDR3 protein: CASSTAGTGAYEQYF. CDR3 DNA: TGTGCCAGCAGTACCGCCGGGACAGGGGCCTACGAGCAGTACTTC.

The rearrangement joins TRBV7-2 to TRBJ2-2; D remains ambiguous. The CDR3 covers 12 residues. Trimming cost V 6 bases and J 5 bases, with 7 bases left between them. Germline CDR1 is SGHTA and CDR2 is FQGNSA. This CDR3 reads CASRLVTGELFF. CDR3 nucleotides: TGTGCCAGCAGACTCGTAACCGGGGAGCTGTTTTTT.

The chain links TRBV30 to TRBJ2-7, with D unclear. V was shortened by 0 bases and J by 3 bases, with 9 bases between the two germline ends. Germline V gene lookup returns CDR1 GTSNPN and CDR2 SVGIG (reference sequence). CDR3 size: 13 residues. The DNA of the CDR3 is TGTGCCTGGAGTGTAAGACTGAACTACGAGCAGTACTTC. Residues: CAWSVRLNYEQYF.

The J gene is TRBJ2-4, the V gene TRBV2; D is uncertain. This CDR3 spans 14 amino acids. Germline lookup yields CDR1 SNHLY and CDR2 FYNNEI. Between the trimmed V and J ends, which lost 3 bases and 0 bases, there was a span of 6 bases. This chain's CDR3 is CASSESLAKNIQYF. CDR3 sequence (DNA): TGTGCCAGCAGTGAGAGCCTAGCCAAAAACATTCAGTACTTC.